This T cell receptor beta chain comes out of a study of chemoradiotherapy in HPV16-positive cancers. Turning to the study itself: Functional T-cell assays on two HPV16-positive patients' cells defined candidate HPV-specific clones and common TCR motifs.

The study, taken as a whole, reports: During treatment, candidate HPV-specific clones and E7-related motifs expanded in tumor. For HPV16-positive patients, expanding HPV-responsive T cells associated with longer recurrence-free survival. Only two HPV16-positive patients supplied the functional HPV-specificity definition.

Comments on this clone: Its antigen is not known.

The V gene lost 5 bases and the J gene lost 7 bases, with 20 bases spanning the gap. Germline V gives CDR1 MDHEN, CDR2 SYDVKM. CDR3 length equals 15 residues. Assay: immunoSEQ multiplex PCR; the TCRdb copy retains only in-frame clones and omits some. Of 25,000 to 30,000 clones in the sample, around 94% are singletons; the top ten hold around 23%. V gene TRBV28 combines with J gene TRBJ1-1; tentative D call: TRBD1 (6 bases). The clonotype comes from a human donor with HPV-associated anogenital cancer. The sample here was blood, taken from a patient who underwent chemoradiotherapy. The CDR3 sequence is CASSPTQIAGHEAFF. CDR3 nucleotides: TGTGCCAGCAGTCCAACACAAATAGCGGGACATGAAGCTTTCTTT.